This TCR beta chain was identified in a study of CXCR3-negative and CXCR3-positive naive CD8 T cells. Overall study: Some 150 million TRB reads in total, about 1.5 +/- 0.3 million per library.

All TRB cDNA libraries came from 5' RACE performed with UMI labels. Reanalyzing the 5' RACE reads, TCRdb keeps one entry per CDR3 protein, without DNA. The sample has tens of thousands of distinct CDR3 sequences, and its top ten clones hold roughly 10%. As for this clonotype: What it binds is not known.

CDR1 SGHRS and CDR2 YFSETQ come from the germline V gene. The CDR3 totals 15 residues. Using triplicate sorts, some 320,000 cells were collected each time from every CD8+ T cell subset. Study findings and constraints: Both naive subsets carried similar amounts of surface CD5, so TCR strength was inferred from TRB CDR3 properties. Naive CXCR3-negative cells resembled naive CXCR3-positive cells in TRBV-TRBJ usage; memory cells differed.

The TCR originated in a human donor in good health. Some clones in this sample may be carry-over from other donors' samples. The sequenced sample was memory CD8+ T cells from blood. The chain joins TRBV5-1 to TRBJ2-2; TCRdb picks TRBD1, but there is no DNA to check that call. CDR3 amino acids: CASSATGSDTGELFF. Complete variable domain (other parts from reference TRBV5-1 and TRBJ2-2): KAGVTQTPRYLIKTRGQQVTLSCSPISGHRSVSWYQQTPGQGLQFLFEYFSETQRNKGNFPGRFSGRQFSNSRSEMNVSTLELGDSALYLCASSATGSDTGELFFGEGSRLTVL.